This TCR beta chain stems from a study of T cell responses to AZD1222 COVID-19 vaccine. About the research overall: Pooled together were second doses at about 4 or about 12 weeks.

With regard to this clone: Its antigen is not identified.

Findings and limits, study-wide: Donors skewed white British and female; clonal diversity was possibly underestimated. Among AZD1222 vaccinees, only six or seven were seropositive at baseline. Breadth and depth of Spike-specific TCRs rose after two AZD1222 doses.

Sequenced by immunoSEQ multiplex PCR; TCRdb stores in-frame clones only, minus some. The sample records about 120,000 clones, over 80% being singletons. The source of this sequence is an adult in good health. The sequencing here drew on peripheral blood, taken on day 0 of AZD1222 vaccination.

The CDR3 loop is CASSQDLTAGHQPQHF. CDR3 nucleotide sequence: TGCGCCAGCAGCCAAGATTTGACGGCAGGGCACCAGCCCCAGCATTTT. This chain links TRBV4-3 with TRBJ1-5, with a weak D call TRBD1 (5 bases). From germline, CDR1 is LGHNA and CDR2 YSLEER. The CDR3 length is 16 residues. The V gene lost 0 bases and the J gene lost 7 bases, with 16 bases spanning the gap.